These 15 T cell receptor beta chains were sequenced from one sample in a study of blood T cell repertoires in COVID-19. TCRdb's table, derived via immunoSEQ multiplex PCR, lists solely in-frame clones and lacks some. The repertoire includes approximately 450,000 clones, around nine tenths of them detected once, and roughly 4% sits in the top ten. The specimen was peripheral blood. The receptors here all came from a woman aged 30 to 39 with acute or convalescent COVID-19.

The chain employs TRBV24-1 and TRBJ2-3; 7 positions match TRBD2. V was pared by 4 bases and J by 6 bases, with 9 bases of the junction left unmatched. CDR3 length equals 15 residues. Germline V CDR1 and CDR2: KGHDR, SFDVKD. CDR3 amino acids: CATSEERGQGDTQYF. In DNA, the CDR3 is TGTGCCACCAGTGAGGAGCGGGGCCAAGGGGATACGCAGTATTTT.

The chain carries TRBV5-8 and TRBJ2-6, with 7 bases fitting TRBD1. V shed 1 base and J 0 bases; nucleotides not matched to a gene: 10. The length of the CDR3 is 19 residues. Per germline, CDR1 SGHTS and CDR2 YDEGEE. The CDR3 nucleotides are TGTGCCAGCAGCTTGTTCCGTGAGACAGGGCGCTCTGGGGCCAACGTCCTGACTTTC. Residues: CASSLFRETGRSGANVLTF.

This sequence joins TRBV19 and TRBJ1-3, with D uncertain. The CDR3 contains 15 residues. Germline V gene lookup returns CDR1 LNHDA and CDR2 SQIVND (reference sequence). V was pared by 6 bases and J by 2 bases, with 14 bases between. CDR3 sequence: CASRYITETGNTIYF. CDR3 nucleotides: TGTGCCAGTAGATACATAACAGAAACTGGAAACACCATATATTTT.

The chain combines TRBV6-5 with TRBJ1-1; D call uncertain. CDR1 is MNHEY, CDR2 SVGAGI, per germline. The CDR3 runs 14 residues. V gave up 6 bases and J gave up 1 base, with 12 bases separating them. The CDR3 coding sequence is TGTGCCAGCAGCTTTCAGACGGGGAACACTGAAGCTTTCTTT. Its protein is CASSFQTGNTEAFF.

The V call is TRBV27, the J call TRBJ2-3; tentative D call: TRBD1 (6 bases). Germline-derived CDR1 and CDR2 are MNHEY and SMNVEV (reference sequence). The CDR3 is 17 residues long. V lost 5 bases, J lost 3 bases, and 21 bases lay in between. The chain's CDR3 is CASSPIPAGAITDTQYF. CDR3 nucleotides: TGTGCCAGCAGTCCCATTCCGGCAGGGGCAATAACAGATACGCAGTATTTT.

The chain is built from TRBV9 and TRBJ1-1; 8 bases agree with TRBD1. The germline V gene has CDR1 SGDLS and CDR2 YYNGEE. V shed 4 bases and J 0 bases; nucleotides not matched to a gene: 5. This CDR3 comprises 15 residues. CDR3 protein: CASSSRQGLNTEAFF. The CDR3 DNA reads as TGTGCCAGCAGCAGCAGACAGGGGCTGAACACTGAAGCTTTCTTT.

The chain combines TRBV4-1 with TRBJ1-1; TRBD1 matches at 7 bases. This CDR3 has 12 residues. Unmatched junction bases numbered 2, after V lost 4 bases and J lost 6 bases. Germline lookup yields CDR1 MGHRA and CDR2 YSYEKL. For the CDR3, the DNA is TGCGCCAGCAGCCGAGGGGGCGCTGAAGCTTTCTTT. This codes for CASSRGGAEAFF.

The rearrangement links TRBV5-4 to TRBJ2-1, with 7 nucleotides matching TRBD1. Germline CDR1 and CDR2: SGHNT and YYREEE (reference sequence). V dropped 2 bases and J dropped 2; count of bases not matched to a gene: 7. The CDR3 is 16 residues long. CDR3: CASSLSTGNPYNEQFF. In nucleotides, the CDR3 is TGTGCCAGCAGCTTATCGACAGGGAACCCCTACAATGAGCAGTTCTTC.

The chain joins TRBV2 to TRBJ1-6; 8 nucleotides align to TRBD1. The germline CDR1 and CDR2 sequences are SNHLY and FYNNEI. CDR3 size: 16 residues. The ends lost 6 bases at V and 7 bases at J; junction bases unmatched: 11. CDR3 sequence: CASSRDRTGQNSPLHF. The CDR3 DNA reads as TGTGCCAGCAGCAGAGACAGGACAGGGCAAAATTCACCCCTCCACTTT.

J is TRBJ1-6 and V is TRBV21-1. TRBV21-1 is shown as a pseudogene. The CDR3 loop spans 17 amino acids. CDR3 sequence: CASSIGGFGSYNSPLHF. In DNA form, the CDR3 reads TGTGCCAGCAGTATAGGAGGGTTTGGCTCCTATAATTCACCCCTCCACTTT.

The J gene is TRBJ2-1, the V gene TRBV7-9; D is possibly TRBD1 (6 bases). Between the trimmed V and J ends, which lost 6 bases and 9 bases, there was a span of 21 bases. CDR1 is SEHNR and CDR2 is FQNEAQ in the germline V gene (reference sequence). The CDR3 is made up of 15 amino acids. CDR3: CASRPRGRDGGEQFF. The DNA for the CDR3 is TGTGCCAGCAGGCCTAGGGGGAGAGACGGCGGTGAGCAGTTCTTC.

This clone was recorded only once. The chain carries TRBV29-1 and TRBJ2-7; D possibly corresponds to TRBD1 (5 bases). V lost 5 bases and J lost 1, with 6 bases in between. There are 11 residues in the CDR3. The germline V gene encodes CDR1 SQVTM and CDR2 ANQGSEA. For the CDR3, the DNA is TGCAGCGTTAAGGGGTCCTACGAGCAGTACTTC. This encodes CSVKGSYEQYF.

This clone was seen only once. J is TRBJ1-3 and V is TRBV6-6, with 9 bases aligning to TRBD1. The CDR3 is made up of 17 amino acids. Germline V lookup: CDR1 MNHNY, CDR2 SVGAGI (reference sequence). V lost 5 bases, J lost 4 bases, and 12 bases stayed unmatched. CDR3 residues: CASSRARDRVGGNTIYF. CDR3 nucleotide sequence: TGTGCCAGCAGTCGAGCCAGGGACAGGGTAGGGGGAAACACCATATATTTT.

The V gene is TRBV6-5, the J gene TRBJ1-6, with 7 nucleotides matching TRBD1. The CDR3 spans 13 residues. The V gene end was trimmed by 7 bases and the J gene end by 10 bases; junction bases not matched to a gene: 7. From germline, CDR1 is MNHEY and CDR2 SVGAGI. The CDR3 DNA is TGTGCCAGCACCACAGGGGCTAAGTCACCCCTCCACTTT. Translated, it gives CASTTGAKSPLHF.

V gene TRBV7-6 combines with J gene TRBJ1-2; tentatively, D is TRBD1 (6 bases). Germline loops: CDR1 SGHVS, CDR2 FNYEAQ. The CDR3 is 18 amino acids. Trimming removed 1 base at V and 0 bases at J, with 18 bases between. As DNA, the CDR3 is TGTGCCAGCAGCTTAGTTAGCGCAGGGGAAACTACTAACTATGGCTACACCTTC. This codes for CASSLVSAGETTNYGYTF.